The 10 T cell receptor beta chains below come from one sample, sequenced in a study of T cells after yellow fever vaccination. TCRdb called the 5' RACE reads again in MiXCR, with one record for every CDR3 protein. The repertoire holds some 300,000 distinct CDR3 sequences, with around 11% as singletons. The sequencing here drew on CD4+ T cells sorted from PBMCs, taken 45 days after the yellow fever booster vaccination. These receptors all come from a man younger than 35 who received the YFV17D yellow fever vaccine.

This clonotype was detected many times. The gene calls are TRBV20-1 and TRBJ2-7; TRBD1 matches 10 bases. Germline V gene sequence: CDR1 DFQATT, CDR2 SNEGSKA (reference sequence). Trimming cost V 6 bases and J 1 base; bases outside gene matches: 6. The CDR3 covers 14 residues. CDR3: CSAYSGQGSYEQYF. Written as DNA, the CDR3 is TGCAGTGCCTACTCGGGACAGGGGTCCTACGAGCAGTACTTC.

This clonotype was detected only a few times. This chain uses TRBV30 with TRBJ1-4, with TRBD1 as a possible D gene (6 bases). The germline CDR1 and CDR2 sequences are GTSNPN and SVGIG (reference sequence). CDR3 length: 12 amino acids. Trimming removed 4 bases at V and 8 bases at J, with 11 bases between. The DNA for the CDR3 is TGTGCCTGGACCCCTCAGGGGGAAAAACTGTTTTTT. Protein sequence: CAWTPQGEKLFF.

This clonotype showed up many times. The chain uses TRBV28 and TRBJ1-1; D is unresolved. This CDR3 region has 15 residues. Germline V lookup: CDR1 MDHEN, CDR2 SYDVKM. Trimming took 5 bases from V and 0 from J, leaving 13 bases between them. The CDR3 region has the DNA TGTGCCAGCAGTCCCCCGGCGGCGATGAACACTGAAGCTTTCTTT. This encodes CASSPPAAMNTEAFF.

The chain carries TRBV12-3 or TRBV12-4 and TRBJ2-3; 8 nucleotides line up with TRBD2. This CDR3 has 14 residues. Trimming removed 6 bases from V and 4 bases from J; junction bases left unmatched: 6. The CDR3 nucleotides are TGTGCCAGCAGACCCCGGGGGGGCCCAGATACGCAGTATTTT. This codes for CASRPRGGPDTQYF.

The chain uses TRBV20-1 and TRBJ1-3; D call uncertain. The V end was cut by 1 base, the J end by 4 bases, with 5 bases between. The CDR3 runs to 12 residues. Looked up from germline, CDR1 is DFQATT and CDR2 is SNEGSKA (reference sequence). In DNA, the CDR3 is TGCAGTGCTAGAGTAGCAGGAAACACCATATATTTT. Protein sequence: CSARVAGNTIYF.

The V gene is TRBV18, the J gene TRBJ1-1; 10 bases are shared with TRBD1. The CDR3 covers 15 residues. The germline V gene encodes CDR1 KGHSH and CDR2 LQKENI. Unmatched junction bases numbered 7, after V lost 5 bases and J lost 4 bases. Here the CDR3 reads CASSTLGQGGTEAFF. As DNA, the CDR3 is TGTGCCAGCTCAACCCTCGGACAGGGGGGCACTGAAGCTTTCTTT. The full variable domain, with the rest looked up from reference TRBV18 and TRBJ1-1, is NAGVMQNPRHLVRRRGQEARLRCSPMKGHSHVYWYRQLPEEGLKFMVYLQKENIIDESGMPKERFSAEFPKEGPSILRIQQVVRGDSAAYFCASSTLGQGGTEAFFGQGTRLTVV.

The V call is TRBV4-2, the J call TRBJ1-2; 8 bases line up with TRBD1. Germline-derived CDR1 and CDR2 are LGHNA and YNFKEQ. V lost 5 bases to trimming and J lost 3 bases; unmatched junction nucleotides: 5. This CDR3 has 14 residues. CDR3 sequence (DNA): TGTGCCAGCAGCAGGCCGGGACAGGACTATGGCTACACCTTC. It codes for CASSRPGQDYGYTF.

CDR3: CASSSQGGAFF. The CDR3 nucleotides are TGTGCCAGCAGCTCACAAGGTGGAGCTTTCTTT. The chain couples TRBV7-9 to TRBJ1-1; D remains ambiguous. Germline CDR1 SEHNR, CDR2 FQNEAQ (reference sequence). Deletions cut 4 bases from V and 10 bases from J, with 10 bases between. The CDR3 sequence is 11 residues long.

There are a few counts of this clonotype. V gene TRBV5-4 combines with J gene TRBJ2-5, with 15 positions matching TRBD2. This CDR3 comprises 17 residues. Losses at the gene ends were 4 bases for V and 5 bases for J; bases not matched to a gene: 9. Germline values: CDR1 SGHNT, CDR2 YYREEE (reference sequence). The CDR3 here is CASSPRTSGGALETQYF. The CDR3 bases are TGTGCCAGCAGCCCAAGGACTAGCGGGGGGGCACTGGAGACCCAGTACTTC.

This clonotype was counted ten times or more. The rearrangement links TRBV7-8 to TRBJ2-2; weak D call: TRBD2 (6 bases). The CDR3 runs 14 residues. Germline CDR1 is SGHVS and CDR2 is FQNEAQ. V lost 5 bases and J 3 bases, leaving 10 bases between the germline ends. CDR3 loop: CASSTRDYTGELFF. The CDR3 nucleotides are TGTGCCAGCAGCACCCGGGACTACACCGGGGAGCTGTTTTTT. The full variable domain, completed using reference TRBV7-8 and TRBJ2-2, is GAGVSQSPRYKVAKRGQDVALRCDPISGHVSLFWYQQALGQGPEFLTYFQNEAQLDKSGLPSDRFFAERPEGSVSTLKIQRTQQEDSAVYLCASSTRDYTGELFFGEGSRLTVL.